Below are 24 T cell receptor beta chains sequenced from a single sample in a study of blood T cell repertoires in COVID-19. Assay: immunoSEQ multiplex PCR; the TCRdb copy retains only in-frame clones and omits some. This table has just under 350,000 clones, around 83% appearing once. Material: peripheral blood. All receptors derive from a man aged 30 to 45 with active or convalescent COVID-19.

As DNA, the CDR3 is TGTGCCAGCAGCCAAGATTACGTCCGAAGCGGACGCTCCTACGAGCAGTACTTC. Its protein product is CASSQDYVRSGRSYEQYF. The rearrangement links TRBV4-2 to TRBJ2-7; D is possibly TRBD2 (5 bases). This CDR3 spans 18 amino acids. The V end lost 0 bases, the J end lost 0 bases, and 18 bases lay between the germline ends. CDR1 LGHNA and CDR2 YNFKEQ come from the germline V gene.

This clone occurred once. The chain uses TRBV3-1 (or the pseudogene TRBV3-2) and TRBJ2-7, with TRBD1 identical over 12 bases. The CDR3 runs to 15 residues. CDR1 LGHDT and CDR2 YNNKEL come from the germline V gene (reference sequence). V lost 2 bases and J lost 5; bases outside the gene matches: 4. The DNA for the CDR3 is TGTGCCAGCAGCCAACCGGGACAGGGGGCCGACGAGCAGTACTTC. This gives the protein CASSQPGQGADEQYF.

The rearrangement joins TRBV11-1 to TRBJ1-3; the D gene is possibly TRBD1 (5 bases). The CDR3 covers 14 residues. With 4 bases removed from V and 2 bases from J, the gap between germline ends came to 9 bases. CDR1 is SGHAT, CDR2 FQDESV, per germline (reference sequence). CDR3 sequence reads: CASSWTSPGNTIYF. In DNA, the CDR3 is TGTGCCAGCAGCTGGACAAGCCCTGGAAACACCATATATTTT.

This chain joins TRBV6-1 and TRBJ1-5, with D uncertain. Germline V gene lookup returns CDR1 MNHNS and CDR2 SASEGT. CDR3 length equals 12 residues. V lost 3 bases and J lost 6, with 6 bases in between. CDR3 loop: CASSDPGQPQHF. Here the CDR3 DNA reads TGTGCCAGCAGTGACCCAGGTCAGCCCCAGCATTTT.

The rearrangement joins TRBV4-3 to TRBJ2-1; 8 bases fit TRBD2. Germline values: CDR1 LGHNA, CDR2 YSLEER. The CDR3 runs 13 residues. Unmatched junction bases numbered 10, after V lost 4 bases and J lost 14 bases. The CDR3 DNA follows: TGCGCCAGCAGCCCTCATCCCGGGACTAGGAAGTTCTTC. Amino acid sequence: CASSPHPGTRKFF.

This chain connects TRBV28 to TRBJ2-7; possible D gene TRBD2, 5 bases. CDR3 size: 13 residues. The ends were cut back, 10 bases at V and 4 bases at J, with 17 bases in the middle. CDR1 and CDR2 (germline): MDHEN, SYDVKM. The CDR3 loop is CATTQSGPYEQYF. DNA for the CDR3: TGTGCCACCACCCAGAGCGGTCCATACGAGCAGTACTTC. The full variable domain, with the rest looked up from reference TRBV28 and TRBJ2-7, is DVKVTQSSRYLVKRTGEKVFLECVQDMDHENMFWYRQDPGLGLRLIYFSYDVKMKEKGDIPEGYSVSREKKERFSLILESASTNQTSMYLCATTQSGPYEQYFGPGTRLTVT.

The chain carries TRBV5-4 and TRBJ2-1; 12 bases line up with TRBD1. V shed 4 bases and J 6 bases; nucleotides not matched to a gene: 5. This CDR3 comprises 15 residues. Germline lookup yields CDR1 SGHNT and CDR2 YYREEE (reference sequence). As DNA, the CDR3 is TGTGCCAGCAGCCTGGGACAGGGGGCGCCCAATGAGCAGTTCTTC. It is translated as CASSLGQGAPNEQFF.

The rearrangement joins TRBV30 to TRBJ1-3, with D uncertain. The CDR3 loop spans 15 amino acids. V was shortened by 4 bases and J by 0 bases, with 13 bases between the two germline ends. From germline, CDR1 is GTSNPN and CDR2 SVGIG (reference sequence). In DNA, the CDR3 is TGTGCCTGGACCTCTCGAGGCCCCTCTGGAAACACCATATATTTT. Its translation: CAWTSRGPSGNTIYF.

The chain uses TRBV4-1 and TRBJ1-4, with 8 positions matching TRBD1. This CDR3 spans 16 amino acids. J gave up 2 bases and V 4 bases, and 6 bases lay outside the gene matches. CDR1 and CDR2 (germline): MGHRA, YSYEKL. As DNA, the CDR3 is TGCGCCAGCAGCCCTCGGCAGGGGGCTACTAATGAAAAACTGTTTTTT. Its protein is CASSPRQGATNEKLFF.

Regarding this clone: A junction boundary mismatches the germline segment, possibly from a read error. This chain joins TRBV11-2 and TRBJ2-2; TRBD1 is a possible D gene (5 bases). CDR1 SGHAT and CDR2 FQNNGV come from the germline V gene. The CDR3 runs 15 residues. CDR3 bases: TGTGCCAGCAACTTACTAACAGGCAACACCGGGGAGCTGTTTTTT. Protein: CASNLLTGNTGELFF.

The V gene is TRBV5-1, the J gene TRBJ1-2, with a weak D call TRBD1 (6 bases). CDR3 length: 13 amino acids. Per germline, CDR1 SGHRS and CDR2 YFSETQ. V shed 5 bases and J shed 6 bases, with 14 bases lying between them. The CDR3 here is CASRLSGEDGYTF. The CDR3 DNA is TGCGCCAGCAGATTGTCAGGGGAAGATGGCTACACCTTC.

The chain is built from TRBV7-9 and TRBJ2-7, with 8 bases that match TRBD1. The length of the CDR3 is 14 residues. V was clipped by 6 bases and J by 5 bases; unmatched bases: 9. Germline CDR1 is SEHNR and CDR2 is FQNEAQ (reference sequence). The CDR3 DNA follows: TGTGCCAGCAGACTAGACAGGGGCCAAGACGAGCAGTACTTC. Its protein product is CASRLDRGQDEQYF.

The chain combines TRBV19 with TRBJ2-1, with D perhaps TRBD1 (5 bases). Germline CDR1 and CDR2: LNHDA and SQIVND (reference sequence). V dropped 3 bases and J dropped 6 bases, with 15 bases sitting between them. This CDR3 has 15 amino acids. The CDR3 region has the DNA TGTGCCAGTAGTATTTCTCAGGGTGGTTTCAATGAGCAGTTCTTC. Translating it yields CASSISQGGFNEQFF.

CDR3 residues: CAISDPDRVGSYEQYF. CDR3 nucleotides: TGTGCCATCAGTGACCCCGACAGGGTAGGCTCCTACGAGCAGTACTTC. The V gene is TRBV10-3, the J gene TRBJ2-7; 7 positions agree with TRBD1. Germline assignment: CDR1 ENHRY and CDR2 SYGVKD. The CDR3 totals 16 residues. Germline trimming cut 3 bases from V and 0 bases from J; bases unmatched to any gene: 8.

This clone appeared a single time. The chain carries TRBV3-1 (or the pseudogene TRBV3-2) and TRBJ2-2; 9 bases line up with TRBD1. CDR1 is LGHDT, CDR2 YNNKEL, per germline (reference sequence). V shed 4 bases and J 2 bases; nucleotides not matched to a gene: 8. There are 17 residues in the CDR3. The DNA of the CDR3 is TGTGCCAGCAGCCCCCCCGGACAGGGGACAAACACCGGGGAGCTGTTTTTT. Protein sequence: CASSPPGQGTNTGELFF.

CDR3 in amino acids: CAWSDTGPGEQYF. CDR3 in DNA: TGTGCCTGGAGTGACACCGGGCCAGGGGAGCAGTACTTC. The chain combines TRBV30 with TRBJ2-7; D is perhaps TRBD1 (5 bases). V gave up 1 base and J gave up 7 bases, with 14 bases separating them. This CDR3 contains 13 residues. Germline CDR1 GTSNPN, CDR2 SVGIG (reference sequence).

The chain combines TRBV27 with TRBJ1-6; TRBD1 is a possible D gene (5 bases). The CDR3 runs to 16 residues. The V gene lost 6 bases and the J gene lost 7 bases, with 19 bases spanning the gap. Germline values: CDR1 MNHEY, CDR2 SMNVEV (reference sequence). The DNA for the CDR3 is TGTGCCAGCAGCTCCTCCCTGTCGGGGGAGAATTCACCCCTCCACTTT. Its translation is CASSSSLSGENSPLHF.

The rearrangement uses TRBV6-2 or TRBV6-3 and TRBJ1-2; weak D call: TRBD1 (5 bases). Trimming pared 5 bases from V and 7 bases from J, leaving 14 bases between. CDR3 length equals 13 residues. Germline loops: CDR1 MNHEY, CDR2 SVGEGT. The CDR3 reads CASSQTAIFGYTF. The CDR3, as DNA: TGTGCCAGCAGTCAGACAGCTATTTTTGGCTACACCTTC.

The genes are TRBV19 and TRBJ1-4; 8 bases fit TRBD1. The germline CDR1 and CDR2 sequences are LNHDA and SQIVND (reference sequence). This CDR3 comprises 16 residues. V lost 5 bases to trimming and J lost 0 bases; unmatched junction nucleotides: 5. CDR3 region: CASSFRQGTTNEKLFF. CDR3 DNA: TGTGCCAGTAGTTTCCGACAGGGGACAACTAATGAAAAACTGTTTTTT.

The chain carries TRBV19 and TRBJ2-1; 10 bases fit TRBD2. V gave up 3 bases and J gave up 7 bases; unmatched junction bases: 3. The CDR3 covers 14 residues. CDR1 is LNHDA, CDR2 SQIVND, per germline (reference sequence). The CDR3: CASSILAGVNEQFF. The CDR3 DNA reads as TGTGCCAGTAGTATCCTAGCGGGGGTAAATGAGCAGTTCTTC.

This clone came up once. The CDR3 loop reads CASTGIMNTEAFF. Here the CDR3 DNA reads TGTGCCAGCACCGGTATCATGAACACTGAAGCTTTCTTT. This chain uses TRBV2 with TRBJ1-1; D remains ambiguous. CDR3 length: 13 residues. Germline V gene data show CDR1 as SNHLY and CDR2 as FYNNEI. V shed 7 bases and J shed 0 bases, with 9 bases lying between them.

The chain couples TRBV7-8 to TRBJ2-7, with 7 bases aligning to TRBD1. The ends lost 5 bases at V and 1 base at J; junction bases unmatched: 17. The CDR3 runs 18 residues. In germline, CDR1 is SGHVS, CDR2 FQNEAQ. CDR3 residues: CASSLRSPGGRGSYEQYF. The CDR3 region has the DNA TGTGCCAGCAGCCTAAGGTCCCCTGGAGGCAGGGGGTCCTACGAGCAGTACTTC.

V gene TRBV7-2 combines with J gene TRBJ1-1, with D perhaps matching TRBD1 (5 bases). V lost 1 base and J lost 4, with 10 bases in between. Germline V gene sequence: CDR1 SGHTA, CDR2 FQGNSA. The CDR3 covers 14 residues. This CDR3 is CASSLEAGPTEAFF. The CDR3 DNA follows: TGTGCCAGCAGCTTAGAAGCAGGGCCCACTGAAGCTTTCTTT.

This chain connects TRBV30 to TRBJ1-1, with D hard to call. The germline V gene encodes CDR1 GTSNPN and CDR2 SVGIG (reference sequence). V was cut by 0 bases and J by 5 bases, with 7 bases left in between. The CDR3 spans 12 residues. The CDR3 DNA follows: TGTGCCTGGAGTGTACCAGAAACTGAAGCTTTCTTT. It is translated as CAWSVPETEAFF.